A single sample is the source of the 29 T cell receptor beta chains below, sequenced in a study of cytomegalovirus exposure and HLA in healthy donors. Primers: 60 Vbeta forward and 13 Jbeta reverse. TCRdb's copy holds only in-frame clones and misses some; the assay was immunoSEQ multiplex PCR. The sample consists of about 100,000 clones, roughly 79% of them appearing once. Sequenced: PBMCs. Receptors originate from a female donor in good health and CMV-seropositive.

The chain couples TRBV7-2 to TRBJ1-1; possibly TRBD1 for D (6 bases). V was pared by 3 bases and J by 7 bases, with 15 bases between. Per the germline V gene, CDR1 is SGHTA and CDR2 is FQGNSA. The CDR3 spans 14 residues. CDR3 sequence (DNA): TGTGCCAGCAGCTTGGGGAGGGGGACCATTGAAGCTTTCTTT. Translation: CASSLGRGTIEAFF.

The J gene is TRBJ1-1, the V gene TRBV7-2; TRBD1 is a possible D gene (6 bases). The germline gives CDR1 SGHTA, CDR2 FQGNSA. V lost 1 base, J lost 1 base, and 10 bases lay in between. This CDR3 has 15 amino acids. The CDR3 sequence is CASSLGGHPNTEAFF. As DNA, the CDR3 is TGTGCCAGCAGCTTAGGGGGACACCCGAACACTGAAGCTTTCTTT.

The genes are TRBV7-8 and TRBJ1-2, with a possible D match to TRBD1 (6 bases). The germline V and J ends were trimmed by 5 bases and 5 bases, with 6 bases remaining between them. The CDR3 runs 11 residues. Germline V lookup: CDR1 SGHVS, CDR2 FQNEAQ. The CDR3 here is CASSTGYGYTF. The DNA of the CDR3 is TGTGCCAGCAGCACAGGGTATGGCTACACCTTC.

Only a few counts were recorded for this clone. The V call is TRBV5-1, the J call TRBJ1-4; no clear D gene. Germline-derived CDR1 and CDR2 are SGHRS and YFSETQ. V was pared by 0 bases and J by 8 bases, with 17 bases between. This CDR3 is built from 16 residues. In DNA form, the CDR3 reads TGCGCCAGCAGCTTGGGACCGGAAAATGGAGGGGAAAAACTGTTTTTT. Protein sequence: CASSLGPENGGEKLFF.

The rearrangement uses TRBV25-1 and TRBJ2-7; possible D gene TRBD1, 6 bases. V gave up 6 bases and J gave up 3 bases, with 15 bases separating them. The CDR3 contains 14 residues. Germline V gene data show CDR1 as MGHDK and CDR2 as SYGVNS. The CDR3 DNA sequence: TGTGCCAGCAGGGGACACAGGGATTTCTACGAGCAGTACTTC. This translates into CASRGHRDFYEQYF.

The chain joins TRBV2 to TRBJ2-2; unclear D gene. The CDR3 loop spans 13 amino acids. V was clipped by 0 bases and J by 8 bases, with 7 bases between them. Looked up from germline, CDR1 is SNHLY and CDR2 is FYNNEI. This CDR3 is CASSEARRGELFF. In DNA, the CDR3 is TGTGCCAGCAGTGAAGCGCGTCGGGGGGAGCTGTTTTTT. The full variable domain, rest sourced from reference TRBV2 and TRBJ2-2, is EPEVTQTPSHQVTQMGQEVILRCVPISNHLYFYWYRQILGQKVEFLVSFYNNEISEKSEIFDDQFSVERPDGSNFTLKIRSTKLEDSAMYFCASSEARRGELFFGEGSRLTVL.

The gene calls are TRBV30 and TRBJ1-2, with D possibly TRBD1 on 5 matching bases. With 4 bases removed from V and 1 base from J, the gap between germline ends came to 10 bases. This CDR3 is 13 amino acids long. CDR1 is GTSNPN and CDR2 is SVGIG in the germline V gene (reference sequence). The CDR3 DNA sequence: TGTGCCTGGACCACGGGGGATAACTATGGCTACACCTTC. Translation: CAWTTGDNYGYTF.

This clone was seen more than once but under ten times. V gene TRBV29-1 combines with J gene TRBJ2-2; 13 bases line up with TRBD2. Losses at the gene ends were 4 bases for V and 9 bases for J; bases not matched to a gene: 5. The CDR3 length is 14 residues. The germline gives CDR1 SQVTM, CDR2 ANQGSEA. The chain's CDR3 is CSVVTSGGVRELFF. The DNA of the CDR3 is TGCAGCGTTGTCACTAGCGGGGGGGTCCGGGAGCTGTTTTTT.

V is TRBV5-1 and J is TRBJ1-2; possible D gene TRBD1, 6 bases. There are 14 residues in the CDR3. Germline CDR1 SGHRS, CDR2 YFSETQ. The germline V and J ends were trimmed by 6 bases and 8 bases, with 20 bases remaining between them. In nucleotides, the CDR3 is TGCGCCAGCAACTTCGACGGGGGGGCGCAGGGCTACACCTTC. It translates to CASNFDGGAQGYTF.

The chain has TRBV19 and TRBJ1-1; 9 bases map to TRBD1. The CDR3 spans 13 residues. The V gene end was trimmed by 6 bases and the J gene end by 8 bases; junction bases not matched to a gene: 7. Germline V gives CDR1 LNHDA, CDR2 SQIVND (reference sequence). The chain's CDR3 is CASSMGQGREAFF. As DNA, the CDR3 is TGTGCCAGTAGCATGGGACAGGGACGGGAAGCTTTCTTT.

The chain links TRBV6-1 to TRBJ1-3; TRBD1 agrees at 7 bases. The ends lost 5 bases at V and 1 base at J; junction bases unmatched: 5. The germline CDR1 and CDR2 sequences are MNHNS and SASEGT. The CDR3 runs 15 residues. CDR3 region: CASSSQGESGNTIYF. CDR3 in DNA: TGTGCCAGCAGTTCGCAGGGGGAATCTGGAAACACCATATATTTT.

CDR3 residues: CASSPRDSRLNTEAFF. The CDR3 nucleotides are TGTGCCAGCTCACCACGGGACAGCCGATTGAACACTGAAGCTTTCTTT. This chain links TRBV18 with TRBJ1-1; 7 bases line up with TRBD1. CDR3 length: 16 amino acids. Trimming removed 1 base from V and 0 bases from J; junction bases left unmatched: 5. The germline CDR1 and CDR2 sequences are KGHSH and LQKENI.

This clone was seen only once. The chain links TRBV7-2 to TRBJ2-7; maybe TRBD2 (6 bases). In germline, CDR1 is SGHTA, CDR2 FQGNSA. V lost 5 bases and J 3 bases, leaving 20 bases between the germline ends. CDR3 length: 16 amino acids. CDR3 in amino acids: CASSPRGTRGNYEQYF. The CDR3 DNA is TGTGCCAGCAGCCCTAGGGGAACTCGGGGGAACTACGAGCAGTACTTC.

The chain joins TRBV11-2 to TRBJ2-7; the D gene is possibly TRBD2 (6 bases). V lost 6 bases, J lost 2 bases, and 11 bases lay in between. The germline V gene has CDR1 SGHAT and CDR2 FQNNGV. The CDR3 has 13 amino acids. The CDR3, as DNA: TGTGCCAGCAGATCAGGCGGGACCTACGAGCAGTACTTC. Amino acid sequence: CASRSGGTYEQYF.

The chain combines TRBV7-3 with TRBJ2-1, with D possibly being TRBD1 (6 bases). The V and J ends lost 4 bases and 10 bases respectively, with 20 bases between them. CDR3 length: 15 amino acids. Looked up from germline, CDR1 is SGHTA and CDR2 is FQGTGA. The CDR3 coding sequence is TGTGCCAGCAGCTCGAACAGGGAATGGACTGGGGAGCAGTTCTTC. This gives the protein CASSSNREWTGEQFF.

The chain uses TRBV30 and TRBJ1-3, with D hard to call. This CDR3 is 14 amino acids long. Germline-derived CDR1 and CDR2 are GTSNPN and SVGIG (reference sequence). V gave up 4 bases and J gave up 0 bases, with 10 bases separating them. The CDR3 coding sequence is TGTGCCTGGAAGTATGGCCACTCTGGAAACACCATATATTTT. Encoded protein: CAWKYGHSGNTIYF. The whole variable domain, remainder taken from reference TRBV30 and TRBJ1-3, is SQTIHQWPATLVQPVGSPLSLECTVEGTSNPNLYWYRQAAGRGLQLLFYSVGIGQISSEVPQNLSASRPQDRQFILSSKKLLLSDSGFYLCAWKYGHSGNTIYFGEGSWLTVV.

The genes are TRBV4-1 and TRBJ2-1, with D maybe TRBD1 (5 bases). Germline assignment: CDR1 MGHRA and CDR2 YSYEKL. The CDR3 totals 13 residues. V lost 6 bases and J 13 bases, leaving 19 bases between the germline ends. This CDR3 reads CASSPDPQGDQFF. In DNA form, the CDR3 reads TGCGCCAGCAGTCCTGACCCTCAGGGCGATCAGTTCTTC.

The CDR3 spells CASSTQTGLSYEQYF. CDR3 bases: TGCGCCAGCAGCACACAGACAGGCCTCTCCTACGAGCAGTACTTC. The chain is built from TRBV5-1 and TRBJ2-7; perhaps TRBD1 as D (6 bases). The V end was cut by 4 bases, the J end by 0 bases, with 14 bases between. Per germline, CDR1 SGHRS and CDR2 YFSETQ. The CDR3 has 15 amino acids.

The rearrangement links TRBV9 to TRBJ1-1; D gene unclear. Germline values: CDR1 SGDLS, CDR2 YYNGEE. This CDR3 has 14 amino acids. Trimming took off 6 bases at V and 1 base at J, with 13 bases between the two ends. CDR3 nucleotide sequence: TGTGCCAGCACCCCCCTAGGCGGGAACACTGAAGCTTTCTTT. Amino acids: CASTPLGGNTEAFF.

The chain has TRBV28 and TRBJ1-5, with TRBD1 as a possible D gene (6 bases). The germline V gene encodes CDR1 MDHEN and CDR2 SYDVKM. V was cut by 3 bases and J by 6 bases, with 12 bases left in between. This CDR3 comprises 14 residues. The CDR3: CASSFGGAVQPQHF. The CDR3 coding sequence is TGTGCCAGCAGTTTTGGGGGCGCGGTTCAGCCCCAGCATTTT.

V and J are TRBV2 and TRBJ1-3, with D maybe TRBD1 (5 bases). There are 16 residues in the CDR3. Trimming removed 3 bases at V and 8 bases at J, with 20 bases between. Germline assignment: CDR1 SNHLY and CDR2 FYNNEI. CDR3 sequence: CASSEGQVPGRDTIYF. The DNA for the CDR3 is TGTGCCAGCAGTGAGGGGCAGGTCCCGGGTAGAGACACCATATATTTT.

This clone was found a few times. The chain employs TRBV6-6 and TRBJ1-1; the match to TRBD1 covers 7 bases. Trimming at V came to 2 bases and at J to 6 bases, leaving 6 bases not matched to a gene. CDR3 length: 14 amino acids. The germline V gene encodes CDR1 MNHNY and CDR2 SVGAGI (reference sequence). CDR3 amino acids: CASSYGTAGPEAFF. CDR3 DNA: TGTGCCAGCAGTTACGGGACAGCCGGCCCTGAAGCTTTCTTT.

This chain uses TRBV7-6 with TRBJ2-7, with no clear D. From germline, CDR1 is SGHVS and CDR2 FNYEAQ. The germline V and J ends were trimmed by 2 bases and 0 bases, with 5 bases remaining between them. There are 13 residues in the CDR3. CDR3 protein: CASSLSYSYEQYF. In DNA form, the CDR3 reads TGTGCCAGCAGCTTATCCTACTCCTACGAGCAGTACTTC.

CDR3 residues: CASSSGGGQGSPLHF. Written as DNA, the CDR3 is TGCGCCAGCAGCTCCGGGGGGGGGCAAGGTTCACCCCTCCACTTT. This chain uses TRBV5-1 with TRBJ1-6; weak D call: TRBD1 (6 bases). Germline CDR1 is SGHRS and CDR2 is YFSETQ. The CDR3 spans 15 residues. Trimming left V 3 bases short and J 9 bases short, with 16 bases between.

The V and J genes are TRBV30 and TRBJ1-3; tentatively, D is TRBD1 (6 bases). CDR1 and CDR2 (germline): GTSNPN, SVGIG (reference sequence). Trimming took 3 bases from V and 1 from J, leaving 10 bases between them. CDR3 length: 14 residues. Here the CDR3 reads CAWRDTGSGNTIYF. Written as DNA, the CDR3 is TGTGCCTGGAGGGACACAGGGTCTGGAAACACCATATATTTT.

The CDR3 spells CASSVATGSDTQYF. The DNA for the CDR3 is TGTGCCAGCAGCGTAGCTACGGGGTCAGATACGCAGTATTTT. V and J are TRBV9 and TRBJ2-3; tentative D call: TRBD2 (5 bases). V lost 0 bases and J 4 bases, leaving 9 bases between the germline ends. The CDR3 contains 14 residues. CDR1 and CDR2 (germline): SGDLS, YYNGEE.

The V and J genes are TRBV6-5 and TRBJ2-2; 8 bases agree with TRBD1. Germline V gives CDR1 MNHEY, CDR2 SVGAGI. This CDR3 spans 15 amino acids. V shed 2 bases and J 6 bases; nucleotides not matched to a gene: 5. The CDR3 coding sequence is TGTGCCAGCAGTTACGGCAGGGGGCGGGCCGGGGAGCTGTTTTTT. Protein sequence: CASSYGRGRAGELFF.

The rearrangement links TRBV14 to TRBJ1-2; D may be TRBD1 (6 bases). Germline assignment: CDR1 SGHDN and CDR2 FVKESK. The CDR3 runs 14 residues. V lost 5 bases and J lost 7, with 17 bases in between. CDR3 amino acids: CASSTGLWYGGYTF. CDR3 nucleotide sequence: TGTGCCAGCAGCACAGGGCTGTGGTATGGTGGCTACACCTTC.

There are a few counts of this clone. The CDR3 sequence: CAWSVGTLNTEAFF. The CDR3 nucleotides are TGTGCCTGGAGTGTAGGGACATTGAACACTGAAGCTTTCTTT. V usage is TRBV30 and J usage is TRBJ1-1, with a tentative D call TRBD1 (6 bases). Trimming removed 0 bases at V and 0 bases at J, with 8 bases between. Germline V gives CDR1 GTSNPN, CDR2 SVGIG (reference sequence). CDR3 length: 14 amino acids. Based on the CDR3 plus reference TRBV30 and TRBJ1-1, the full variable domain is SQTIHQWPATLVQPVGSPLSLECTVEGTSNPNLYWYRQAAGRGLQLLFYSVGIGQISSEVPQNLSASRPQDRQFILSSKKLLLSDSGFYLCAWSVGTLNTEAFFGQGTRLTVV.